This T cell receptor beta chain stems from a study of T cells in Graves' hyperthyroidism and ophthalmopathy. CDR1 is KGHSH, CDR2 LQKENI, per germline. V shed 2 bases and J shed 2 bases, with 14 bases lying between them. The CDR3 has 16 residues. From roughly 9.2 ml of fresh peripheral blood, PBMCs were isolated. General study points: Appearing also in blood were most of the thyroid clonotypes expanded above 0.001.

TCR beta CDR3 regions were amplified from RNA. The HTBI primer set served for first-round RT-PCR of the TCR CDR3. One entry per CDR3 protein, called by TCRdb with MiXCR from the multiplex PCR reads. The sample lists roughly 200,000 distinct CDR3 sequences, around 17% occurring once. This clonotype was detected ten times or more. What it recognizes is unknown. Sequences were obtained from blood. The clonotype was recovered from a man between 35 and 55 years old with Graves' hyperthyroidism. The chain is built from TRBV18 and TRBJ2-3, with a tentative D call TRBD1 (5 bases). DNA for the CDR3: TGTGCCAGCTCACCATCCTCCCTGACAGCCACAGATACGCAGTATTTT. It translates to CASSPSSLTATDTQYF.